A single sample gave rise to the 5 T cell receptor beta chains below, sequenced in a study of blood T cell repertoires in COVID-19 (dated by TCRdb to about 2020). Library creation used the immunoSEQ multiplex PCR assay. This immuneACCESS table, as held by TCRdb, lists in-frame sequences with V and J called but not all clones. Of the missing ones, under half trace to an unresolved V gene in checked studies; the others have no known cause. The sample table shows about 380,000 clones, and approximately 88% are seen once. The ten largest make up over 1% of the sample. The sample consisted of peripheral blood. The receptors stem from a man aged 40-50 years with acute or convalescent COVID-19.

The V and J genes are TRBV29-1 and TRBJ1-5; D is ambiguous. The V and J ends lost 4 bases and 6 bases respectively, with 10 bases between them. Germline V gene data show CDR1 as SQVTM and CDR2 as ANQGSEA. The length of the CDR3 is 12 residues. CDR3 loop: CSVVLFGQPQHF. The CDR3 DNA reads TGCAGCGTTGTTCTTTTCGGTCAGCCCCAGCATTTT.

This rearrangement joins TRBV11-2 to TRBJ2-3; TRBD2 agrees at 10 bases. Germline CDR1 is SGHAT and CDR2 is FQNNGV. Losses at the gene ends were 4 bases for V and 8 bases for J; bases not matched to a gene: 15. The CDR3 sequence is 17 residues long. CDR3 sequence reads: CASSSPTSGARGGTQYF. For the CDR3, the DNA is TGTGCCAGCAGCTCTCCAACTAGCGGGGCAAGAGGGGGTACGCAGTATTTT.

The chain uses TRBV18 and TRBJ2-2; the match to TRBD1 covers 8 bases. The germline V gene encodes CDR1 KGHSH and CDR2 LQKENI. J gave up 0 bases and V 1 base, and 1 base lay outside the gene matches. CDR3 size: 16 residues. CDR3 sequence (DNA): TGTGCCAGCTCACCACTGGACAGGGCGAACACCGGGGAGCTGTTTTTT. This encodes CASSPLDRANTGELFF.

The CDR3 coding sequence is TGTGCCAGCAGCTCGCTAGCGGGGTTCGGGGAGCTGTTTTTT. Its translation is CASSSLAGFGELFF. This sequence joins TRBV7-3 and TRBJ2-2, with 9 bases fitting TRBD2. Germline V gene sequence: CDR1 SGHTA, CDR2 FQGTGA. The trim removed 4 bases at V and 7 bases at J, leaving 4 bases unmatched. The CDR3 has 14 amino acids.

The chain couples TRBV7-8 to TRBJ1-4; D is uncertain. Trimming left V 5 bases short and J 5 bases short, with 15 bases between. Germline assignment: CDR1 SGHVS and CDR2 FQNEAQ. This CDR3 contains 15 residues. CDR3 bases: TGTGCCAGCAGCCCCAGGTGGTCTGAAAATGAAAAACTGTTTTTT. It codes for CASSPRWSENEKLFF.